These 5 T cell receptor beta chains were all obtained from the same sample, sequenced in a study of vaccination effects on CD4 cells after COVID-19. What these receptors recognize is not known. TCRdb's table, derived via immunoSEQ multiplex PCR, lists solely in-frame clones and lacks some. The sample yields over 20,000 clones, roughly 74% seen once. Viral peptide pools were used in the ViraFEST assay to expand antigen-specific CD4+ T cells, and sequencing came afterward. Following culture for more than 9 days, CD4+ T cells were isolated. The infection with SARS-CoV-2 (confirmed by PCR) occurred in this person between March and December 2020. The starting material was CD4+ T cells from PBMCs cultured with a peptide pool, obtained before COVID-19 vaccination. All receptors derive from a human donor who had a prior SARS-CoV-2 infection.

The V and J genes are TRBV5-8 and TRBJ1-6; the D gene is possibly TRBD1 (5 bases). The V end was cut by 4 bases, the J end by 7 bases, with 12 bases between. CDR3 length: 14 residues. Germline-derived CDR1 and CDR2 are SGHTS and YDEGEE. The CDR3 nucleotides read TGTGCCAGCAGCCCGGGGCAGCCAAATTCACCCCTCCACTTT. Amino acids: CASSPGQPNSPLHF.

The chain is built from TRBV19 and TRBJ2-3, with 7 bases aligning to TRBD2. The CDR3 totals 14 residues. With 4 bases clipped from V and 5 bases from J, the junction kept 6 bases outside the gene matches. Germline lookup yields CDR1 LNHDA and CDR2 SQIVND (reference sequence). CDR3 in DNA: TGTGCCAGTAGTAGCGCTAGCGGAGAAGATACGCAGTATTTT. Translated: CASSSASGEDTQYF.

The chain recombines TRBV11-3 with TRBJ2-3; D possibly matches TRBD1 or TRBD2 (5 bases each). Per germline, CDR1 SGHNT and CDR2 YENEEA. With 5 bases removed from V and 2 bases from J, the gap between germline ends came to 14 bases. The CDR3 has 15 residues. CDR3 in DNA: TGTGCCAGCAGCCCAACCTGGGGGAACACAGATACGCAGTATTTT. It translates to CASSPTWGNTDTQYF.

This chain links TRBV19 with TRBJ2-5, with 7 bases identical to TRBD1. Germline lookup yields CDR1 LNHDA and CDR2 SQIVND (reference sequence). This CDR3 spans 17 amino acids. The V and J ends lost 0 bases and 3 bases, in that order; junction bases with no gene match: 10. CDR3 protein: CASSIDLTGQLKETQYF. The CDR3 nucleotides are TGTGCCAGTAGTATAGACCTGACAGGGCAGTTGAAAGAGACCCAGTACTTC.

The chain carries TRBV6-6 and TRBJ2-1; 8 bases map to TRBD2. Germline trimming cut 7 bases from V and 2 bases from J; bases unmatched to any gene: 4. Germline CDR1 is MNHNY and CDR2 is SVGAGI (reference sequence). CDR3 length equals 14 residues. DNA of the CDR3: TGTGCCAGCACGGGGGGGGCTACCTACAATGAGCAGTTCTTC. This gives the protein CASTGGATYNEQFF.